Included here is one TCR beta chain sequence, with context. Antigen specificity is unknown. The entry originates in a study of T-cell memory formation after mild COVID-19. Across the whole study: There were largely donor-specific TCR clusters.

Constant-segment primers served in 5'RACE that generated TCR alpha and TCR beta cDNA libraries bearing sample barcodes and UMIs. From the 5' RACE reads, TCRdb called clonotypes with MiXCR, one entry per CDR3 protein. This table has roughly 350,000 distinct CDR3 sequences, roughly 13% appearing once. General observations from the study: In pre-infection memory, a portion of responding clones appeared, which suggested that cross-reactive memory joined. From day 15 to 85, contracting clones were balanced between CD4 and CD8, whereas later expanders leaned toward CD4+.

The length of the CDR3 is 14 residues. V was cut by 0 bases and J by 0 bases, with 5 bases left in between. Germline CDR1 LGHNA, CDR2 YSLEER. This TCR was recovered from a young man who had mild COVID-19 (a few samples of this study predate the infection). Cell type and time point are not known. The sample consisted of PBMCs or a T cell subset sorted from them (not recorded which). The chain uses TRBV4-3 and TRBJ1-2; D remains ambiguous. The CDR3 DNA is TGCGCCAGCAGCCAAGATGGCTCTAACTATGGCTACACCTTC. It yields the protein CASSQDGSNYGYTF.